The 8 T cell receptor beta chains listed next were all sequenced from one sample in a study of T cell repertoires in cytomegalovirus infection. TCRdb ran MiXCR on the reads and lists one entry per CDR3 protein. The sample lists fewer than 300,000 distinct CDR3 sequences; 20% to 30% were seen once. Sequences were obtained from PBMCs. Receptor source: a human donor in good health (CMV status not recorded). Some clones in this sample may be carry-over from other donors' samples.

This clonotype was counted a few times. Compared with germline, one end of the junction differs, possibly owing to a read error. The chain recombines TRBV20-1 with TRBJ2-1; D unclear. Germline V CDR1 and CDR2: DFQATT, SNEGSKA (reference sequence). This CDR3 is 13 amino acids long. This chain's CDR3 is CSATPDSDNEQFF. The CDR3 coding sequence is TGCAGTGCTACACCCGACTCCGACAATGAGCAGTTCTTC.

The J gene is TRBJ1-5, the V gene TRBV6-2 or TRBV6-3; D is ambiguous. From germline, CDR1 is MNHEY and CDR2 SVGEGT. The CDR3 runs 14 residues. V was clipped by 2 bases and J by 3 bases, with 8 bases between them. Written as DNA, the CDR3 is TGTGCCAGCAGTTACGTCTCAGACAATCAGCCCCAGCATTTT. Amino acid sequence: CASSYVSDNQPQHF.

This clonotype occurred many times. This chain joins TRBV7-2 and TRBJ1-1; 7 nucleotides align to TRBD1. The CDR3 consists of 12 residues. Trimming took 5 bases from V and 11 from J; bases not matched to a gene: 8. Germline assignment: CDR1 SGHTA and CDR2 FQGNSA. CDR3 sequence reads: CASSPDRAWAFF. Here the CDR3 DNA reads TGTGCCAGCAGCCCCGACAGGGCCTGGGCTTTCTTT.

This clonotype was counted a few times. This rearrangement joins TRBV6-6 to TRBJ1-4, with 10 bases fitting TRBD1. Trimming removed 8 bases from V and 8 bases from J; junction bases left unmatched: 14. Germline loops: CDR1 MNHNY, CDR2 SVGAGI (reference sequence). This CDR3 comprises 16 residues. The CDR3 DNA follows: TGTGCCAGCGCCGTAGGCGACAGGGGGCTTGGGGAAAAACTGTTTTTT. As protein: CASAVGDRGLGEKLFF.

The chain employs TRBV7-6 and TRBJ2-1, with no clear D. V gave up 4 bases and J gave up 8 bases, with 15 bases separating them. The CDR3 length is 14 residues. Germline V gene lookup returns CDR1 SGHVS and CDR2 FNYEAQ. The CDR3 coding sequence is TGTGCCAGCAGCTACGACCCCGAAGGTCATGAGCAGTTCTTC. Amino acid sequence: CASSYDPEGHEQFF.

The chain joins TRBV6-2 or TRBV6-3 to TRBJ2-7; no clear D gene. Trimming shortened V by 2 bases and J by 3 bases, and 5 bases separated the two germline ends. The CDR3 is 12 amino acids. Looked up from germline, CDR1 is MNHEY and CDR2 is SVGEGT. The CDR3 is CASSYPYYEQYF. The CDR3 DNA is TGTGCCAGCAGTTACCCTTACTACGAGCAGTACTTC.

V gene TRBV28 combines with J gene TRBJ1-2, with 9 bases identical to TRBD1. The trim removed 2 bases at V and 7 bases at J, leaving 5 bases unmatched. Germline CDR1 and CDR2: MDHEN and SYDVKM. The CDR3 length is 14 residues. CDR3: CASSLDRGAVGYTF. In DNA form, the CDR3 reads TGTGCCAGCAGTTTAGACAGGGGGGCAGTTGGCTACACCTTC.

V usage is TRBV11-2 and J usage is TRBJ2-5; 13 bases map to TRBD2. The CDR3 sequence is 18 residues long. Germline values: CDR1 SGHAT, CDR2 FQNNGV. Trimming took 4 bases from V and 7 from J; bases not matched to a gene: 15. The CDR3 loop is CASSSRLAGGGGYRTQYF. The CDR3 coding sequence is TGTGCCAGCAGCTCCAGACTAGCGGGAGGAGGGGGGTACAGGACCCAGTACTTC.